In this sample, the clone carrying this T cell receptor beta chain turned up a few times. From germline, CDR1 is MDHEN and CDR2 SYDVKM. CDR3 size: 13 residues. Trimming left V 5 bases short and J 8 bases short, with 15 bases between. One entry per CDR3 protein results from TCRdb running MiXCR on the RT-PCR reads. The data show about 680,000 distinct CDR3 sequences, 11% to 15% seen once. The sequenced sample consisted of memory CD4+ T cells from blood. J is TRBJ1-2 and V is TRBV28, with D tentatively TRBD1 (5 bases). The source is a female donor in good health, serving as a healthy control. CDR3 sequence: CASSPGPTLGYTF. The CDR3 DNA reads as TGTGCCAGCAGTCCGGGACCGACACTAGGCTACACCTTC.